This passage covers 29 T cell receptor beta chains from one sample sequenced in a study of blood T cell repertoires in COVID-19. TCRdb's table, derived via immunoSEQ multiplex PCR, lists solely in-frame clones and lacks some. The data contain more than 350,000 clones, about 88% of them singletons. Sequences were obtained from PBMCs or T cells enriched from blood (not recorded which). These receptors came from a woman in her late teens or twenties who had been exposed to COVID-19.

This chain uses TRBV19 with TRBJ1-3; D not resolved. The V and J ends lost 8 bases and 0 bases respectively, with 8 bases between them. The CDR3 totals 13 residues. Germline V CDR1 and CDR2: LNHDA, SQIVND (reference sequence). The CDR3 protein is CASSPFSGNTIYF. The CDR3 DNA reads TGTGCCAGTTCTCCGTTCTCTGGAAACACCATATATTTT.

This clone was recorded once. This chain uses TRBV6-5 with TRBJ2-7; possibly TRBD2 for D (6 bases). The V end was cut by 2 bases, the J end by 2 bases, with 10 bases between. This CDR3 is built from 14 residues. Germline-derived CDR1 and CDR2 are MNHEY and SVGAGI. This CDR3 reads CASSYQASAYEQYF. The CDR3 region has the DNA TGTGCCAGCAGTTACCAGGCTAGCGCCTACGAGCAGTACTTC.

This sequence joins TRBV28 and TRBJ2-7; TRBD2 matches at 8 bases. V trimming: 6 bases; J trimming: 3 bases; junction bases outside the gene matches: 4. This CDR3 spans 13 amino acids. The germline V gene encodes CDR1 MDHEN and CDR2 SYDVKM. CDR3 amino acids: CASSPGTSYEQYF. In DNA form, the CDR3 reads TGTGCCAGCAGCCCCGGGACTAGCTACGAGCAGTACTTC.

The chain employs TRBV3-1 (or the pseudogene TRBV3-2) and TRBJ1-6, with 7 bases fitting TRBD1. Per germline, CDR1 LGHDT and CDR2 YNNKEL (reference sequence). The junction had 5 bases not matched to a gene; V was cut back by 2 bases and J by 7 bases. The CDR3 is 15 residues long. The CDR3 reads CASSQRTQGNSPLHF. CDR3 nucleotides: TGTGCCAGCAGCCAACGGACACAGGGGAATTCACCCCTCCACTTT.

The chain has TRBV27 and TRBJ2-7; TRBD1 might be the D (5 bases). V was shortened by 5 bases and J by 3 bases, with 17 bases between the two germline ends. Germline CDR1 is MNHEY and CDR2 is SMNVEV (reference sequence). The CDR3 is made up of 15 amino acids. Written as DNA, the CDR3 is TGTGCCAGCAGTCCACCCACACAGGTTGGCTACGAGCAGTACTTC. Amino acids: CASSPPTQVGYEQYF.

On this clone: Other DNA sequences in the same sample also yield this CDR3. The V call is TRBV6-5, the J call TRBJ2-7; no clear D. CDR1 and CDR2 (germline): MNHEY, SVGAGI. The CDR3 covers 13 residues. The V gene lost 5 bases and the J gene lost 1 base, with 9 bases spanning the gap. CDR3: CASSPDTSYEQYF. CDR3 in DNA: TGTGCCAGCAGTCCAGACACTTCCTACGAGCAGTACTTC.

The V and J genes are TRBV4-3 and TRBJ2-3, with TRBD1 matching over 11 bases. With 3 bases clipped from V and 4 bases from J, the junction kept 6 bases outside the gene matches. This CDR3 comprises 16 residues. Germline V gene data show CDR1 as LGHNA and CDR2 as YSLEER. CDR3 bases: TGCGCCAGCAGCCACCGTGGACAGGGGGCCTCAGATACGCAGTATTTT. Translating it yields CASSHRGQGASDTQYF.

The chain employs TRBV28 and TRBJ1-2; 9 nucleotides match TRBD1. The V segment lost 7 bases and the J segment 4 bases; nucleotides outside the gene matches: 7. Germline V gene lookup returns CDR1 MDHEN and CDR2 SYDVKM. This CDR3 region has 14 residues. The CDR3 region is CASTIQGASYGYTF. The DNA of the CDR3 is TGTGCCAGCACCATACAGGGGGCGAGCTATGGCTACACCTTC.

Here the CDR3 DNA reads TGCGCCAGCAGCCAAGTGGCGGTCTCTGGAAACACCATATATTTT. Amino acid sequence: CASSQVAVSGNTIYF. This rearrangement joins TRBV4-3 to TRBJ1-3; D not certain. CDR3 length: 15 amino acids. Germline lookup yields CDR1 LGHNA and CDR2 YSLEER. V lost 1 base, J lost 0 bases, and 7 bases lay in between.

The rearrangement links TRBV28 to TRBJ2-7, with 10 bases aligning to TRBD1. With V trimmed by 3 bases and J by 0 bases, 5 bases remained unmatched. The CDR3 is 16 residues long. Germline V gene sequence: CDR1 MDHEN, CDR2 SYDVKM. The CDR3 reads CASSFVGQGSSYEQYF. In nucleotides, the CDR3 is TGTGCCAGCAGTTTCGTGGGACAGGGGTCCTCCTACGAGCAGTACTTC.

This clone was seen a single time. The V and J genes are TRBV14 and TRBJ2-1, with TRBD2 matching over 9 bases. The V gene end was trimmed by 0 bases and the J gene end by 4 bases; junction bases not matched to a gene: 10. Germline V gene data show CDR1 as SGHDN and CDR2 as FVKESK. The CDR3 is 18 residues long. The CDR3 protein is CASSQDWREGLGYNEQFF. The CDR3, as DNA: TGTGCCAGCAGCCAAGACTGGCGGGAGGGCCTGGGTTACAATGAGCAGTTCTTC.

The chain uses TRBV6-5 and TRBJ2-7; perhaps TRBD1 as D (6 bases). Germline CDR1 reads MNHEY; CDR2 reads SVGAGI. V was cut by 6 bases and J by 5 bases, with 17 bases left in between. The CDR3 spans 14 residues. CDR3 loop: CASRKQAGAHEQYF. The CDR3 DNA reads TGTGCCAGCAGAAAACAAGCAGGGGCCCACGAGCAGTACTTC.

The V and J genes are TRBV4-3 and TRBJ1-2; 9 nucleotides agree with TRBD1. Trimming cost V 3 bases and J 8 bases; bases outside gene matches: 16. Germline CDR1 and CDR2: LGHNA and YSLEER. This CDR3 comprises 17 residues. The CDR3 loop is CASSQGRPKQGALGYTF. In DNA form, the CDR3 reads TGCGCCAGCAGCCAGGGTCGTCCGAAACAGGGGGCACTGGGCTACACCTTC.

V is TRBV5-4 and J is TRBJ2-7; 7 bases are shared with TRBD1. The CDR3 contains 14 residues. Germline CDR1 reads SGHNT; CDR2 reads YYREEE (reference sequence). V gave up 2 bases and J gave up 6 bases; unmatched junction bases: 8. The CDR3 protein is CASSFRTGTSEQYF. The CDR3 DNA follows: TGTGCCAGCAGCTTTAGGACAGGAACAAGCGAGCAGTACTTC.

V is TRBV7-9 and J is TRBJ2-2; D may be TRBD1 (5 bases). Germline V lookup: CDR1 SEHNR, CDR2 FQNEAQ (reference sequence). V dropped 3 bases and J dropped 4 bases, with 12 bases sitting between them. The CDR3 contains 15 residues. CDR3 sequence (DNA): TGTGCCAGCAGCTTTCCGTTAAGGGGCACCGGGGAGCTGTTTTTT. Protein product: CASSFPLRGTGELFF.

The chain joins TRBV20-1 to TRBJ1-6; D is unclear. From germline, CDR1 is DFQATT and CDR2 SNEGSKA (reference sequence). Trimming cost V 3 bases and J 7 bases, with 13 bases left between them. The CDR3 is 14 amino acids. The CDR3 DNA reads TGCAGTGCTAGTCGAGCAGGTGTGAATTCACCCCTCCACTTT. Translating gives CSASRAGVNSPLHF.

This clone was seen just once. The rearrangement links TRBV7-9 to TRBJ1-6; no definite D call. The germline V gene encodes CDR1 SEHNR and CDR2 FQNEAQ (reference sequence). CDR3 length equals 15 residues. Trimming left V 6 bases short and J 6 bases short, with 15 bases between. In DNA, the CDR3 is TGTGCCAGCAGTAAACCGTGGGAGTCTAATTCACCCCTCCACTTT. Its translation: CASSKPWESNSPLHF.

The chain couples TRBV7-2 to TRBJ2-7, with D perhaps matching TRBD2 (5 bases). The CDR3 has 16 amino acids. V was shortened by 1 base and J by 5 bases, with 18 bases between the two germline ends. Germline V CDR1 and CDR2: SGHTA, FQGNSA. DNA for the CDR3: TGTGCCAGCAGCTTAGATGGCACTAGGAGGTTCAACGAGCAGTACTTC. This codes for CASSLDGTRRFNEQYF.

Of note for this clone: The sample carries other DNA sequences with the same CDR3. The CDR3: CAISATLYEQYF. The CDR3 coding sequence is TGTGCCATCAGTGCTACCCTCTACGAGCAGTACTTC. The gene calls are TRBV10-3 and TRBJ2-7; D gene unclear. The CDR3 consists of 12 residues. The V end was cut by 4 bases, the J end by 3 bases, with 7 bases between. Germline V gene sequence: CDR1 ENHRY, CDR2 SYGVKD.

CDR3 nucleotides: TGTGCCAGCAAAGTAACACCCCCAGATACGCAGTATTTT. It encodes CASKVTPPDTQYF. The V and J genes are TRBV11-2 and TRBJ2-3; unclear D gene. Germline CDR1 SGHAT, CDR2 FQNNGV. Trimming cost V 7 bases and J 4 bases, with 12 bases left between them. This CDR3 comprises 13 residues.

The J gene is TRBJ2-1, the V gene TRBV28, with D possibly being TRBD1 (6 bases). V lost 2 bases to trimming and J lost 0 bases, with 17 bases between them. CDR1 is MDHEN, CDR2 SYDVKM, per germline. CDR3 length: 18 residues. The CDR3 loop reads CASSLRSRQGSSYNEQFF. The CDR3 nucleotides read TGTGCCAGCAGTTTAAGATCAAGGCAGGGGAGCTCCTACAATGAGCAGTTCTTC.

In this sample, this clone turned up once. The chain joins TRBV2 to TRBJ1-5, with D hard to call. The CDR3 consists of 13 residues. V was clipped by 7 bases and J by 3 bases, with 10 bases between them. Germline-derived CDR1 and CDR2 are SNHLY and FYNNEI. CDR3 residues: CASKGEYNQPQHF. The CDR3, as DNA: TGTGCCAGCAAAGGAGAGTACAATCAGCCCCAGCATTTT.

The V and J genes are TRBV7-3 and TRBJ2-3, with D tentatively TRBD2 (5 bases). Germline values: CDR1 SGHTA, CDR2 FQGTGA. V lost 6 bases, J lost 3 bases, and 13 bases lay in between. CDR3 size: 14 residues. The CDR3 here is CASSSGLYTDTQYF. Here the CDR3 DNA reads TGTGCCAGCAGTTCTGGACTGTATACAGATACGCAGTATTTT.

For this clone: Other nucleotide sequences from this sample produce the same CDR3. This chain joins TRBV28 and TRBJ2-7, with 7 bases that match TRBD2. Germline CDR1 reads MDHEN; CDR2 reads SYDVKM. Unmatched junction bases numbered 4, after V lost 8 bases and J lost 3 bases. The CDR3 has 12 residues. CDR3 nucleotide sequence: TGTGCCAGCTCACCGGGAGGCTACGAGCAGTACTTC. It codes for CASSPGGYEQYF.

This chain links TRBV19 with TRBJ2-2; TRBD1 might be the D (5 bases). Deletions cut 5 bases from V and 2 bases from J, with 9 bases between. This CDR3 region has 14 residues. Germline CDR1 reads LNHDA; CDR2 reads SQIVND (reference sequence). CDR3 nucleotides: TGTGCCAGTAGTTTACAGGTTAACACCGGGGAGCTGTTTTTT. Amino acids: CASSLQVNTGELFF.

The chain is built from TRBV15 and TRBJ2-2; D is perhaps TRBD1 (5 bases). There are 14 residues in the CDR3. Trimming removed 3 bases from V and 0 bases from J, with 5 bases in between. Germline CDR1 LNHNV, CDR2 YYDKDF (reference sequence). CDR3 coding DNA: TGTGCCACCAGCAGGGGGCCGAACACCGGGGAGCTGTTTTTT. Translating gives CATSRGPNTGELFF.

The CDR3, as DNA: TGCGCCAGCAGCTTGCGAACGGGAGAGACAGATACGCAGTATTTT. Protein product: CASSLRTGETDTQYF. The genes are TRBV5-1 and TRBJ2-3; possible D gene TRBD2, 6 bases. The CDR3 is 15 amino acids. The germline CDR1 and CDR2 sequences are SGHRS and YFSETQ. V dropped 1 base and J dropped 3 bases, with 12 bases sitting between them.

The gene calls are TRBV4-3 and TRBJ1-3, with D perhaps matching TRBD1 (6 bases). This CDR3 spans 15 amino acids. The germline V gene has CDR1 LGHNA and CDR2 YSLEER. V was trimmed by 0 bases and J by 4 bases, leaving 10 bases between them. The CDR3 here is CASSQETGLGNTIYF. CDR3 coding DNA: TGCGCCAGCAGCCAAGAAACAGGGTTGGGAAACACCATATATTTT.

CDR3 residues: CASSYSGLGELFF. CDR3 DNA: TGTGCCAGCAGTTACTCGGGGCTGGGGGAGCTGTTTTTT. The rearrangement uses TRBV6-2 or TRBV6-3 and TRBJ2-2, with TRBD1 as a possible D gene (5 bases). CDR1 MNHEY and CDR2 SVGEGT come from the germline V gene. This CDR3 has 13 amino acids. Trimming left V 0 bases short and J 8 bases short, with 7 bases between.